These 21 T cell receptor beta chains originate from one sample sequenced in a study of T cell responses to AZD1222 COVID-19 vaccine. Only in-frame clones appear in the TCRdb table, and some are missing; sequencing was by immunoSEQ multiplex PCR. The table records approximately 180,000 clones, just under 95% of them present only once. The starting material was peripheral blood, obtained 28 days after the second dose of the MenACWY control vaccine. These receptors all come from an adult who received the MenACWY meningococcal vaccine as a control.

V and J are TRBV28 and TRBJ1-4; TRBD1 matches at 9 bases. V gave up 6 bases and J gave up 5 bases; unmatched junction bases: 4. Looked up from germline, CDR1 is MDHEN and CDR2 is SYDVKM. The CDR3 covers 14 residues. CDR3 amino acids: CASSRGTGNEKLFF. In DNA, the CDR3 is TGTGCCAGCAGCCGCGGGACAGGGAATGAAAAACTGTTTTTT.

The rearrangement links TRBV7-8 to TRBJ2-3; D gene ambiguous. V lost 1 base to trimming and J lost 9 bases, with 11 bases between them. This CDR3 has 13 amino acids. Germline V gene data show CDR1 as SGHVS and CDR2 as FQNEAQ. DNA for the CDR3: TGTGCCAGCAGCTTAGTTTTCAGGCTCACGCAGTATTTT. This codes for CASSLVFRLTQYF. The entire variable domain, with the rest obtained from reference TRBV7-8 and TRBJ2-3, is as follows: GAGVSQSPRYKVAKRGQDVALRCDPISGHVSLFWYQQALGQGPEFLTYFQNEAQLDKSGLPSDRFFAERPEGSVSTLKIQRTQQEDSAVYLCASSLVFRLTQYFGPGTRLTVL.

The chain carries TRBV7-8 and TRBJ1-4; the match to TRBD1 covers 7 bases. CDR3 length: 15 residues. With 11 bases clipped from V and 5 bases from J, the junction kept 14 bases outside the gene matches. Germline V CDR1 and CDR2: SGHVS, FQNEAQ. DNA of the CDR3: TGTGCCGTCACCCCCGGGACAGCCACGAATGAAAAACTGTTTTTT. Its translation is CAVTPGTATNEKLFF.

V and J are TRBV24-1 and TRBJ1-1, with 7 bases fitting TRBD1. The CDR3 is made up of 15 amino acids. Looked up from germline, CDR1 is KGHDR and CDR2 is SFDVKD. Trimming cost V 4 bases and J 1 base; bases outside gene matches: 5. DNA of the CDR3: TGTGCCACCAGTGACCCCCGGACAGGGAACACTGAAGCTTTCTTT. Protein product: CATSDPRTGNTEAFF.

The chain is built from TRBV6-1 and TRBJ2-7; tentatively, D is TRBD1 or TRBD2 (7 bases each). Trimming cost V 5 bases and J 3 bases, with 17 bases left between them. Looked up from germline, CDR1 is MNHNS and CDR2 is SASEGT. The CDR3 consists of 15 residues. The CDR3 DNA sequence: TGTGCCAGCAGTCAACCCGACAGGGAGGGCTACGAGCAGTACTTC. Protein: CASSQPDREGYEQYF.

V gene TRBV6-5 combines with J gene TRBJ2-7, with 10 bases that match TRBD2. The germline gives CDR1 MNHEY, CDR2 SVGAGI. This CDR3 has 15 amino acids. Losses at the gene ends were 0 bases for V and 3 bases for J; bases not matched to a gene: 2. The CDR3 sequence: CASSYSLAGDYEQYF. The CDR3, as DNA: TGTGCCAGCAGTTACTCTCTAGCGGGGGACTACGAGCAGTACTTC.

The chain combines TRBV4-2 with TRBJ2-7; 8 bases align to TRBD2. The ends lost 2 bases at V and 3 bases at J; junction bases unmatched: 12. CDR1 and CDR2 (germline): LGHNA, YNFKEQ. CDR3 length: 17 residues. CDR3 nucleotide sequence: TGTGCCAGCAGCCAACTTAGCGGGGTCGGGGGAAACTACGAGCAGTACTTC. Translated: CASSQLSGVGGNYEQYF.

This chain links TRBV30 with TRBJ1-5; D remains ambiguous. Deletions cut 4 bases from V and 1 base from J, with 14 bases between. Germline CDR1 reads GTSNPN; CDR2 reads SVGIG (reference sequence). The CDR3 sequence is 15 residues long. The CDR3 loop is CAWKNKVGSNQPQHF. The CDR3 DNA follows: TGTGCCTGGAAGAACAAGGTCGGGAGCAATCAGCCCCAGCATTTT.

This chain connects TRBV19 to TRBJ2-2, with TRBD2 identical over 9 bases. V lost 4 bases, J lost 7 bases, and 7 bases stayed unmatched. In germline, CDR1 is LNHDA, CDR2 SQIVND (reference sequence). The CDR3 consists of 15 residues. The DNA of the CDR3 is TGTGCCAGTAGTACCCGAAGACTAGCGGACGGGGAGCTGTTTTTT. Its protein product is CASSTRRLADGELFF.

The DNA of the CDR3 is TGTGCCAGCAGCCTGGGGCATTCCTACGAGCAGTACTTC. This sequence encodes CASSLGHSYEQYF. The chain links TRBV4-2 to TRBJ2-7, with D perhaps matching TRBD1 (5 bases). The ends were cut back, 4 bases at V and 1 base at J, with 8 bases in the middle. Germline CDR1 LGHNA, CDR2 YNFKEQ. The CDR3 contains 13 residues.

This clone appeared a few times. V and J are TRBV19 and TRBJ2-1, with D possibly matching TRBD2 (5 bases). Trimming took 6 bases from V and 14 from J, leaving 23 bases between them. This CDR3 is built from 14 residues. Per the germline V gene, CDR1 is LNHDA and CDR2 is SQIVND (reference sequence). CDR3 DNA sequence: TGTGCCAGTAGGTCCTCCCTCCGGGATATGAGCGAGTTCTTC. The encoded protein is CASRSSLRDMSEFF.

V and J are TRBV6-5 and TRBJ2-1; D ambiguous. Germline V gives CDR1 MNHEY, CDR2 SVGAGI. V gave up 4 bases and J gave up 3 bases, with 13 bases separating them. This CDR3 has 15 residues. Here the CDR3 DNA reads TGTGCCAGCAGTTCGCGAGATCTACTCTACAATGAGCAGTTCTTC. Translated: CASSSRDLLYNEQFF.

The CDR3, as DNA: TGTGCCAGCACCCCCGCCTGGGGCCTGACTGAAGCTTTCTTT. The encoded protein is CASTPAWGLTEAFF. The chain joins TRBV6-5 to TRBJ1-1; tentative D call: TRBD1 (5 bases). From germline, CDR1 is MNHEY and CDR2 SVGAGI. CDR3 length: 14 amino acids. The V and J ends lost 7 bases and 5 bases respectively, with 17 bases between them.

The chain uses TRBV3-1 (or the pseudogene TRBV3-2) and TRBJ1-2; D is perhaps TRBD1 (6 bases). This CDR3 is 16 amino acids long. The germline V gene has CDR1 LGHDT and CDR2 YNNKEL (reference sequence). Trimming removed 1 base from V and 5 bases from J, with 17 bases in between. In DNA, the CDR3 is TGTGCCAGCAGCCAAGGGATCAGGGGCGCGTATTATGGCTACACCTTC. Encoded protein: CASSQGIRGAYYGYTF.

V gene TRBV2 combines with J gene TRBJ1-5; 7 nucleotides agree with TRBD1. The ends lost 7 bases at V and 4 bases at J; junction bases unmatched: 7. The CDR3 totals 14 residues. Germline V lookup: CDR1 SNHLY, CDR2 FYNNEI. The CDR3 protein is CASTTNRGNQPQHF. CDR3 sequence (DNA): TGTGCCAGCACCACTAACAGGGGAAATCAGCCCCAGCATTTT. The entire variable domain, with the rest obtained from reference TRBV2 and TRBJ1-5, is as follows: EPEVTQTPSHQVTQMGQEVILRCVPISNHLYFYWYRQILGQKVEFLVSFYNNEISEKSEIFDDQFSVERPDGSNFTLKIRSTKLEDSAMYFCASTTNRGNQPQHFGDGTRLSIL.

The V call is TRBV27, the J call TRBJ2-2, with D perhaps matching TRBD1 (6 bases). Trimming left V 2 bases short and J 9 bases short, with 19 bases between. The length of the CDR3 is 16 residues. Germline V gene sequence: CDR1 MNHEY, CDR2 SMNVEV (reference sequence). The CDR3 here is CASSLSAGVFSWELFF. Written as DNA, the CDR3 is TGTGCCAGCAGTTTAAGTGCAGGGGTTTTTAGCTGGGAGCTGTTTTTT.

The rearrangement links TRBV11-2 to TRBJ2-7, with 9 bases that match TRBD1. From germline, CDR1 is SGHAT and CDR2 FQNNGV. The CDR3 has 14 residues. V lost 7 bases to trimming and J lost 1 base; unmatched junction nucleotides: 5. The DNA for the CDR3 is TGTGCCAGCACCATGACAGGGGGGTCCTACGAGCAGTACTTC. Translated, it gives CASTMTGGSYEQYF.

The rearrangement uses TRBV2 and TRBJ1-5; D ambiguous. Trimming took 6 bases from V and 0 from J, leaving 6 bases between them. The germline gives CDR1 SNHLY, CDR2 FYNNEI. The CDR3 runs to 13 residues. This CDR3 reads CASSGSSNQPQHF. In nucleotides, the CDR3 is TGTGCCAGCAGCGGGAGTAGCAATCAGCCCCAGCATTTT.

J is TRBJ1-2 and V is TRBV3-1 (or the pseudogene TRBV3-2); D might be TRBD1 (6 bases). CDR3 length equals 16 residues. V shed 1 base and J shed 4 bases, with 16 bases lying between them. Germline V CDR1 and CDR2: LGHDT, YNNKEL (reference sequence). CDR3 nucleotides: TGTGCCAGCAGCCAAGCGGGGGCTTCAGAGGGCTATGGCTACACCTTC. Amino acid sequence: CASSQAGASEGYGYTF.

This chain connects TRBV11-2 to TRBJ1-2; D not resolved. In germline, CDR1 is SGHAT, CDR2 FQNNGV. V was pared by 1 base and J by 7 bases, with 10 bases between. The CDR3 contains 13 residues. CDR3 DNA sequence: TGTGCCAGCAGCTTAGGGGCAGATGGTGGCTACACCTTC. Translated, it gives CASSLGADGGYTF.

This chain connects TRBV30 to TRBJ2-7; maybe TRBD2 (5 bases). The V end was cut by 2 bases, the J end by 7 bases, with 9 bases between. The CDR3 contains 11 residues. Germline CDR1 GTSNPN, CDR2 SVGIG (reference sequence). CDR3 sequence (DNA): TGTGCCTGGAGTTTAACTAGTGAGCAGTACTTC. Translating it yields CAWSLTSEQYF.